Reported below is one TCR beta chain. The antigen is undetermined. PCR used 60 Vbeta primers and 13 Jbeta primers. The assay was immunoSEQ multiplex PCR, and TCRdb's table has in-frame clones only and misses some. The table includes around 58,000 clones, over 65% detected once. CDR1 is LNHDA, CDR2 SQIVND, per germline (reference sequence). The CDR3 loop spans 14 amino acids. V gave up 1 base and J gave up 5 bases, with 11 bases separating them. This record comes from a study of cytomegalovirus exposure and HLA in healthy donors. Findings of the study overall: In a later analysis, compared with equally common non-associated chains, HLA-associated beta chains were more expanded. Accounts indicate the classifier identified cytomegalovirus status with strong specificity and sensitivity. A few V segments could not be told apart, such as TRBV6-2 and TRBV6-3, and were left out. Across donors, sequencing depth was assumed by presence/absence analyses to be roughly uniform.

The chain carries TRBV19 and TRBJ2-5; D not resolved. The origin of this receptor is a man in his forties in good health and CMV-seropositive. The specimen was PBMCs. DNA for the CDR3: TGTGCCAGTAGTATAGCTCCAAGCTGGGAGACCCAGTACTTC. It is translated as CASSIAPSWETQYF.